One and the same sample provided the 10 T cell receptor beta chains below, sequenced in a study of shared clonotypes between healthy human individuals. Sequencing used immunoSEQ multiplex PCR; TCRdb keeps in-frame clones, though not all of them. The sample has some 500,000 clones, roughly three quarters seen once; the top ten hold more than 10%. Source material: PBMCs. The source is a woman in her forties in good health. Some clones in this sample may be carry-over from other donors' samples.

V and J are TRBV6-6 and TRBJ2-1, with D possibly matching TRBD2 (6 bases). Germline CDR1 reads MNHNY; CDR2 reads SVGAGI (reference sequence). V was clipped by 5 bases and J by 9 bases, with 14 bases between them. CDR3 length: 13 amino acids. In nucleotides, the CDR3 is TGTGCCAGCAGTCATGGGGGGTTCGGTGAGCAGTTCTTC. Translating it yields CASSHGGFGEQFF.

This chain joins TRBV6-5 and TRBJ2-5; 7 positions match TRBD2. V was clipped by 7 bases and J by 9 bases; unmatched bases: 5. Germline CDR1 MNHEY, CDR2 SVGAGI. The CDR3 extends over 11 amino acids. The CDR3 is CASNRGGAQYF. CDR3 nucleotide sequence: TGTGCCAGCAACCGGGGAGGGGCCCAGTACTTC.

V and J are TRBV14 and TRBJ1-2; TRBD1 agrees at 12 bases. CDR1 SGHDN and CDR2 FVKESK come from the germline V gene. V lost 2 bases and J lost 8; bases outside the gene matches: 6. The length of the CDR3 is 15 residues. The CDR3 here is CASSQLGQGASGYTF. The CDR3 DNA reads as TGTGCCAGCAGCCAACTGGGACAGGGGGCGTCGGGCTACACCTTC. Full variable domain (missing parts from reference TRBV14 and TRBJ1-2): EAGVTQFPSHSVIEKGQTVTLRCDPISGHDNLYWYRRVMGKEIKFLLHFVKESKQDESGMPNNRFLAERTGGTYSTLKVQPAELEDSGVYFCASSQLGQGASGYTFGSGTRLTVV.

The chain links TRBV28 to TRBJ2-5; a weak D match, TRBD1 (6 bases). Trimming took 6 bases from V and 3 from J, leaving 17 bases between them. Germline loops: CDR1 MDHEN, CDR2 SYDVKM. This CDR3 region has 15 residues. The CDR3 nucleotides are TGTGCCAGCAGCCTCCTCGGGAACAGGGAAGAGACCCAGTACTTC. This codes for CASSLLGNREETQYF.

V gene TRBV25-1 combines with J gene TRBJ2-1, with D possibly TRBD2 on 6 matching bases. The germline V gene has CDR1 MGHDK and CDR2 SYGVNS. The V end lost 10 bases, the J end lost 3 bases, and 16 bases lay between the germline ends. The CDR3 has 14 amino acids. CDR3 coding DNA: TGTGCCACCCTCTCCTGGGGGGACTACAATGAGCAGTTCTTC. As protein: CATLSWGDYNEQFF.

The chain employs TRBV10-3 and TRBJ2-1; D is possibly TRBD1 (7 bases). The germline V and J ends were trimmed by 4 bases and 8 bases, with 12 bases remaining between them. This CDR3 has 13 amino acids. Looked up from germline, CDR1 is ENHRY and CDR2 is SYGVKD. The CDR3 nucleotides are TGTGCCATCAGTGGGAGCAGGGGGGATGAGCAGTTCTTC. Amino acids: CAISGSRGDEQFF.

The genes are TRBV18 and TRBJ2-3; the D gene is possibly TRBD2 (6 bases). V was cut by 3 bases and J by 6 bases, with 16 bases left in between. There are 15 residues in the CDR3. Germline CDR1 is KGHSH and CDR2 is LQKENI. CDR3 sequence (DNA): TGTGCCAGCTCACCGGTACCGGGAGCGTTCGATACGCAGTATTTT. Its protein product is CASSPVPGAFDTQYF. Full variable domain (rest looked up from reference TRBV18 and TRBJ2-3): NAGVMQNPRHLVRRRGQEARLRCSPMKGHSHVYWYRQLPEEGLKFMVYLQKENIIDESGMPKERFSAEFPKEGPSILRIQQVVRGDSAAYFCASSPVPGAFDTQYFGPGTRLTVL.

Details on this clone: This same CDR3 is encoded by further DNA sequences in the sample. The rearrangement uses TRBV18 and TRBJ2-3; D unresolved. Per the germline V gene, CDR1 is KGHSH and CDR2 is LQKENI. The V end lost 2 bases, the J end lost 4 bases, and 1 base lay between the germline ends. This CDR3 is 11 amino acids long. The CDR3: CASSPSDTQYF. CDR3 bases: TGTGCCAGCTCACCATCAGATACGCAGTATTTT.

Details on this clone: It differs at one base from a far larger clone, so likely a read error. This CDR3 fails to terminate in the conserved phenylalanine or tryptophan, so it likely reflects a read error. This chain connects TRBV30 to TRBJ2-7; D perhaps matches TRBD2 (5 bases). Germline V gene data show CDR1 as GTSNPN and CDR2 as SVGIG (reference sequence). V was cut by 4 bases and J by 3 bases, with 13 bases left in between. This CDR3 comprises 13 residues. For the CDR3, the DNA is TGTGCCTGGATGCGGGCAGGAGGCTACGAGCAGTACTAC. As protein: CAWMRAGGYEQYY.

The J gene is TRBJ1-1, the V gene TRBV7-2; TRBD1 agrees at 7 bases. The germline V gene has CDR1 SGHTA and CDR2 FQGNSA. This CDR3 has 11 amino acids. Trimming removed 4 bases from V and 9 bases from J; junction bases left unmatched: 2. The CDR3 DNA follows: TGTGCCAGCAGCTATAGGGGGCAAGCTTTCTTT. Translation gives CASSYRGQAFF.